One sample yielded the 14 T cell receptor beta chains listed below, sequenced in a study of shared clonotypes between healthy human individuals. The data were produced by immunoSEQ multiplex PCR, yet TCRdb's version contains in-frame clones alone and is incomplete. The sample includes some 2,500,000 clones, less than 95% of them seen just once. Material for sequencing was naive CD4+ T cells from PBMCs. Subset of the sample: CD45RA+ positively selected. These TCRs come from a man aged 18-30 years in good health. Some clones in this sample may be carry-over from other donors' samples.

V and J are TRBV4-2 and TRBJ2-2, with TRBD2 identical over 10 bases. Germline trimming cut 0 bases from V and 13 bases from J; bases unmatched to any gene: 5. CDR1 is LGHNA, CDR2 YNFKEQ, per germline. This CDR3 spans 14 amino acids. CDR3 nucleotide sequence: TGTGCCAGCAGCCAAGAGGGACTAGCGTCTGTGCTGTTTTTT. Amino acids: CASSQEGLASVLFF.

This chain links TRBV11-3 with TRBJ2-7, with a possible D match to TRBD1 (6 bases). The CDR3 sequence is 13 residues long. CDR1 SGHNT and CDR2 YENEEA come from the germline V gene. V dropped 5 bases and J dropped 6 bases, with 14 bases sitting between them. The CDR3 reads CASSSYRDGEQYF. CDR3 nucleotides: TGTGCCAGCAGCAGTTACAGGGACGGCGAGCAGTACTTC.

V usage is TRBV7-9 and J usage is TRBJ1-5; no reliable D call. This CDR3 contains 17 residues. The V gene's germline CDR1 is SEHNR and CDR2 FQNEAQ (reference sequence). The V and J ends lost 5 bases and 0 bases respectively, with 17 bases between them. The CDR3 region has the DNA TGTGCCAGCAGCGCCAACAGAATTGGAGATAGCAATCAGCCCCAGCATTTT. It yields the protein CASSANRIGDSNQPQHF.

As for this clone: The junction departs from germline at one end; a sequencing error may be responsible. This chain connects TRBV15 to TRBJ2-3, with 7 bases identical to TRBD1. Germline values: CDR1 LNHNV, CDR2 YYDKDF (reference sequence). The CDR3 sequence is 14 residues long. The CDR3 coding sequence is TGTGCCATCAGCCGGGACAGAGGTTCAGATACGCAGTATTTT. Translating it yields CAISRDRGSDTQYF.

The CDR3 here is CSVGGRLANENIQYF. DNA for the CDR3: TGCAGCGTTGGGGGGAGACTAGCAAACGAAAACATTCAGTACTTC. The chain carries TRBV29-1 and TRBJ2-4, with 7 bases identical to TRBD2. This CDR3 contains 15 residues. V dropped 4 bases and J dropped 5; count of bases not matched to a gene: 11. Germline-derived CDR1 and CDR2 are SQVTM and ANQGSEA.

This clone was seen once. The chain uses TRBV18 and TRBJ1-1; D is unresolved. The CDR3 has 13 residues. Germline V gene data show CDR1 as KGHSH and CDR2 as LQKENI. V was cut by 1 base and J by 6 bases, with 9 bases left in between. The CDR3 DNA reads as TGTGCCAGCTCACCACGGGAGCACGCTGAAGCTTTCTTT. Translation: CASSPREHAEAFF.

CDR3 coding DNA: TGTGCCAGCAGTGCCTATCAGGGGTGGAACACTGAAGCTTTCTTT. Protein sequence: CASSAYQGWNTEAFF. This chain uses TRBV6-1 with TRBJ1-1, with TRBD1 as a possible D gene (6 bases). V shed 4 bases and J shed 1 base, with 13 bases lying between them. From germline, CDR1 is MNHNS and CDR2 SASEGT. The CDR3 extends over 15 amino acids.

The genes are TRBV7-2 and TRBJ2-7; perhaps TRBD2 as D (6 bases). The V gene's germline CDR1 is SGHTA and CDR2 FQGNSA. This CDR3 has 15 residues. V shed 0 bases and J shed 2 bases, with 11 bases lying between them. CDR3 nucleotides: TGTGCCAGCAGCTTAGCCCTAGCGAAGACCTACGAGCAGTACTTC. It specifies CASSLALAKTYEQYF.

The gene calls are TRBV5-1 and TRBJ1-3; 7 bases match TRBD1. The CDR3 is made up of 14 amino acids. Germline lookup yields CDR1 SGHRS and CDR2 YFSETQ. V shed 4 bases and J 4 bases; nucleotides not matched to a gene: 5. CDR3 protein: CASSVGGEGNTIYF. The CDR3 bases are TGCGCCAGCAGCGTAGGGGGCGAAGGAAACACCATATATTTT.

CDR3 coding DNA: TGTGCCAGCAGACACGGAGGGACTAGCGGGGAGACCCAGTACTTC. Translating gives CASRHGGTSGETQYF. The rearrangement links TRBV28 to TRBJ2-5; 12 bases align to TRBD2. There are 15 residues in the CDR3. J lost 5 bases, V lost 6 bases, and 7 bases had no gene match. The germline CDR1 and CDR2 sequences are MDHEN and SYDVKM.

The DNA of the CDR3 is TGTGCCAGCAGCTTCCGACTAGCGGGAGGGATAGAGACCCAGTACTTC. It specifies CASSFRLAGGIETQYF. The J gene is TRBJ2-5, the V gene TRBV9; TRBD2 agrees at 14 bases. The CDR3 contains 16 residues. Germline V lookup: CDR1 SGDLS, CDR2 YYNGEE. V gave up 4 bases and J gave up 4 bases; unmatched junction bases: 6.

This chain joins TRBV27 and TRBJ2-7, with 7 bases aligning to TRBD1. This CDR3 contains 15 residues. Germline CDR1 MNHEY, CDR2 SMNVEV (reference sequence). V was clipped by 8 bases and J by 1 base; unmatched bases: 11. CDR3 amino acids: CASGRNRGGSYEQYF. The CDR3 DNA reads as TGTGCCAGCGGACGCAACAGGGGTGGGTCCTACGAGCAGTACTTC.

CDR3 nucleotides: TGTGCCAGCAGTTCGTCTTTAGGGCTCTACGAGCAGTACTTC. This encodes CASSSSLGLYEQYF. This rearrangement joins TRBV28 to TRBJ2-7, with D unclear. Germline CDR1 and CDR2: MDHEN and SYDVKM. This CDR3 is 14 amino acids long. Trimming shortened V by 4 bases and J by 3 bases, and 13 bases separated the two germline ends.

The chain has TRBV2 and TRBJ1-5; D uncertain. Germline lookup yields CDR1 SNHLY and CDR2 FYNNEI. Trimming left V 6 bases short and J 7 bases short, with 13 bases between. This CDR3 spans 13 amino acids. This CDR3 is CASSLEEWQPQHF. For the CDR3, the DNA is TGTGCCAGCAGCCTCGAGGAGTGGCAGCCCCAGCATTTT. The full variable domain, with the rest looked up from reference TRBV2 and TRBJ1-5, is EPEVTQTPSHQVTQMGQEVILRCVPISNHLYFYWYRQILGQKVEFLVSFYNNEISEKSEIFDDQFSVERPDGSNFTLKIRSTKLEDSAMYFCASSLEEWQPQHFGDGTRLSIL.